The 8 T cell receptor beta chains listed next were all sequenced from one sample in a study of shared clonotypes between healthy human individuals. The assay was immunoSEQ multiplex PCR, and TCRdb's table has in-frame clones only and misses some. This table has around 1.6 million clones, around 98% appearing once. The material sequenced was naive CD4+ T cells sorted from blood. Indicated subset: CD45RA+ positively selected. The receptor set was obtained from a young man in good health.

This chain uses TRBV30 with TRBJ2-3, with D possibly TRBD2 on 5 matching bases. This CDR3 contains 12 residues. With 4 bases removed from V and 1 base from J, the gap between germline ends came to 6 bases. The germline CDR1 and CDR2 sequences are GTSNPN and SVGIG (reference sequence). Here the CDR3 reads CAWMRGTDTQYF. The CDR3 region has the DNA TGTGCCTGGATGAGGGGCACAGATACGCAGTATTTT.

The J gene is TRBJ2-2, the V gene TRBV7-9, with TRBD2 identical over 7 bases. Germline V gives CDR1 SEHNR, CDR2 FQNEAQ (reference sequence). Germline trimming cut 0 bases from V and 12 bases from J; bases unmatched to any gene: 1. This CDR3 region has 12 residues. CDR3 nucleotide sequence: TGTGCCAGCAGCTTAGCCGGGAGGCAGCTGTTTTTT. Translating it yields CASSLAGRQLFF.

The gene calls are TRBV28 and TRBJ2-5; 9 bases are a match to TRBD2. This CDR3 is built from 16 residues. J gave up 1 base and V 2 bases, and 5 bases lay outside the gene matches. Germline V gene lookup returns CDR1 MDHEN and CDR2 SYDVKM. The DNA of the CDR3 is TGTGCCAGCAGTTTAGCGGGGGGGTTAGTCCAAGAGACCCAGTACTTC. It is translated as CASSLAGGLVQETQYF.

This rearrangement joins TRBV9 to TRBJ2-3, with D maybe TRBD2 (5 bases). The length of the CDR3 is 15 residues. V shed 2 bases and J shed 2 bases, with 12 bases lying between them. CDR1 and CDR2 from the germline V gene are SGDLS and YYNGEE. CDR3 loop: CASSVNDYHTDTQYF. In DNA, the CDR3 is TGTGCCAGCAGCGTTAATGACTATCACACAGATACGCAGTATTTT.

In the case of this clone: In the same sample, other DNA sequences code for this CDR3. The chain joins TRBV29-1 to TRBJ2-2; D call uncertain. This CDR3 spans 11 amino acids. The V end lost 6 bases, the J end lost 2 bases, and 4 bases lay between the germline ends. Germline V lookup: CDR1 SQVTM, CDR2 ANQGSEA. The CDR3 loop reads CSVGNTGELFF. The CDR3, as DNA: TGCAGCGTGGGTAACACCGGGGAGCTGTTTTTT.

This sequence joins TRBV20-1 and TRBJ2-7, with D unresolved. Germline assignment: CDR1 DFQATT and CDR2 SNEGSKA (reference sequence). The CDR3 extends over 10 amino acids. The germline V and J ends were trimmed by 6 bases and 3 bases, with 6 bases remaining between them. CDR3 sequence (DNA): TGCAGTGCAATATACTACGAGCAGTACTTC. Its protein product is CSAIYYEQYF.

The chain joins TRBV10-1 to TRBJ2-7; D is undetermined. The germline V gene encodes CDR1 WNHNN and CDR2 SYGVQD (reference sequence). The CDR3 contains 12 residues. V lost 6 bases and J lost 5, with 11 bases in between. The CDR3, as DNA: TGCGCCAGCAGCGTGACAATCGACGAGCAGTACTTC. Translated, it gives CASSVTIDEQYF.

The rearrangement links TRBV16 to TRBJ1-1; D is undetermined. V dropped 1 base and J dropped 2 bases, with 8 bases sitting between them. The germline CDR1 and CDR2 sequences are KGHSY and FQNENV. This CDR3 is built from 14 residues. CDR3 amino acids: CASSQYEVNTEAFF. As DNA, the CDR3 is TGTGCCAGCAGCCAATACGAGGTAAACACTGAAGCTTTCTTT.